The 10 T cell receptor beta chains below come from one sample, sequenced in a study of human T cells and chemical hapten exposure. The time point here: pre-sensitization, week 0. The treatment is: therapeutic diphenylcyclopropenone sensitization with weekly scalp DPC. TCRdb passed the RACE reads through MiXCR, listing each CDR3 protein once. The sample holds under 300,000 distinct CDR3 sequences, 7.5% to 9% seen once. The material was whole blood, obtained in connection with sensitization to the hapten diphenylcyclopropenone (DPC). The receptors originated from a man younger than 30 with alopecia areata. Some clones in this sample may be carry-over from other donors' samples.

This clonotype has more than one count but fewer than ten. V usage is TRBV6-6 and J usage is TRBJ2-5; 8 nucleotides match TRBD2. This CDR3 comprises 14 residues. The germline gives CDR1 MNHNY, CDR2 SVGAGI (reference sequence). V was pared by 7 bases and J by 2 bases, with 6 bases of the junction left unmatched. Written as DNA, the CDR3 is TGTGCCAGCACGTCGGCGGGGGGACAAGAGACCCAGTACTTC. Amino acids: CASTSAGGQETQYF.

This clonotype was seen only a few times. The rearrangement uses TRBV7-3 and TRBJ2-2, with a possible D match to TRBD1 (5 bases). The germline V and J ends were trimmed by 2 bases and 1 base, with 8 bases remaining between them. The germline gives CDR1 SGHTA, CDR2 FQGTGA. The CDR3 runs 15 residues. CDR3 DNA sequence: TGTGCCAGCAGCTTAGGGGCACAGAACACCGGGGAGCTGTTTTTT. Amino acid sequence: CASSLGAQNTGELFF. The entire variable domain, with the rest obtained from reference TRBV7-3 and TRBJ2-2, is as follows: GAGVSQTPSNKVTEKGKYVELRCDPISGHTALYWYRQSLGQGPEFLIYFQGTGAADDSGLPNDRFFAVRPEGSVSTLKIQRTERGDSAVYLCASSLGAQNTGELFFGEGSRLTVL.

The table lists this clonotype with many counts. The chain links TRBV28 to TRBJ2-7, with 9 bases aligning to TRBD1. The germline CDR1 and CDR2 sequences are MDHEN and SYDVKM. J lost 1 base, V lost 4 bases, and 5 bases had no gene match. The CDR3 runs 15 residues. The DNA of the CDR3 is TGTGCCAGCAGTTCTCCCGGGACAGGGTCCTACGAGCAGTACTTC. The encoded protein is CASSSPGTGSYEQYF.

V is TRBV9 and J is TRBJ2-1; the match to TRBD1 covers 8 bases. V trimming: 5 bases; J trimming: 5 bases; junction bases outside the gene matches: 9. Germline V gene lookup returns CDR1 SGDLS and CDR2 YYNGEE. The length of the CDR3 is 15 residues. As DNA, the CDR3 is TGTGCCAGCAGGCCCGGGACAGGTACCCACAATGAGCAGTTCTTC. Residues: CASRPGTGTHNEQFF.

This clonotype was detected ten times or more. The rearrangement links TRBV6-5 to TRBJ2-1; TRBD2 might be the D (6 bases). CDR1 MNHEY and CDR2 SVGAGI come from the germline V gene. V shed 0 bases and J shed 2 bases, with 11 bases lying between them. This CDR3 contains 16 residues. CDR3 in amino acids: CASSYSLGGPYNEQFF. As DNA, the CDR3 is TGTGCCAGCAGTTACTCGTTGGGGGGACCCTACAATGAGCAGTTCTTC.

This clonotype was observed a few times. The gene calls are TRBV28 and TRBJ2-7, with 9 positions matching TRBD1. The CDR3 sequence is 15 residues long. Germline CDR1 reads MDHEN; CDR2 reads SYDVKM. Losses at the gene ends were 1 base for V and 1 base for J; bases not matched to a gene: 2. CDR3 nucleotides: TGTGCCAGCAGTTTATACAGGGGGCAGTCCTACGAGCAGTACTTC. Protein product: CASSLYRGQSYEQYF.

The chain combines TRBV5-1 with TRBJ1-6, with unresolved D. There are 13 residues in the CDR3. With 0 bases removed from V and 10 bases from J, the gap between germline ends came to 8 bases. The germline CDR1 and CDR2 sequences are SGHRS and YFSETQ. The CDR3 reads CASSLAGVSPLHF. The CDR3 DNA is TGCGCCAGCAGCTTGGCCGGGGTCTCACCCCTCCACTTT.

The chain carries TRBV6-4 and TRBJ2-1, with D possibly TRBD2 on 5 matching bases. The V gene lost 0 bases and the J gene lost 5 bases, with 11 bases spanning the gap. This CDR3 has 15 amino acids. Germline V gene sequence: CDR1 MRHNA, CDR2 SNTAGT. The CDR3 nucleotides read TGTGCCAGCAGTGACTCGAGTGAGGGAAACAATGAGCAGTTCTTC. Translating gives CASSDSSEGNNEQFF.

This clonotype was counted only a few times. Mismatch with germline at one junction end may stem from a read error. The chain uses TRBV9 and TRBJ2-1; 8 nucleotides match TRBD1. Germline V lookup: CDR1 SGDLS, CDR2 YYNGEE. The CDR3 runs to 15 residues. CDR3 loop: CASSVGAGGYDEQFF. DNA for the CDR3: TGTGCCAGCAGCGTAGGCGCAGGGGGCTACGATGAGCAGTTCTTC.

This chain uses TRBV12-3 or TRBV12-4 with TRBJ1-1, with D unresolved. Trimming shortened V by 7 bases and J by 3 bases, and 15 bases separated the two germline ends. The CDR3 is made up of 14 amino acids. The CDR3 spells CASTPSVAYTEAFF. CDR3 in DNA: TGTGCCAGCACCCCTTCCGTAGCTTACACTGAAGCTTTCTTT.